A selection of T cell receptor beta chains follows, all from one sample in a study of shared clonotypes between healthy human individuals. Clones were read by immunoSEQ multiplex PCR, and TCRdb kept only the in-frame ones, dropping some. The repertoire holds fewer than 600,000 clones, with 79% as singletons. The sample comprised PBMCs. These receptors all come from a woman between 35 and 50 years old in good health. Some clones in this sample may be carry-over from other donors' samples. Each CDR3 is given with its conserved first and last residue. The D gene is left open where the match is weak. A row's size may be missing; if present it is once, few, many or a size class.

CASSLGTGVDSEQYF,TGTGCCAGCAGCTTAGGGACAGGGGTAGACAGCGAGCAGTACTTC,15,TRBJ2-7,TRBV7-8,TRBD1,.
CASDPGHTSNQPQHF,TGTGCCAGTGATCCGGGACATACTAGCAATCAGCCCCAGCATTTT,15,TRBJ1-5,TRBV19,.,.
CASSESGGLEQYF,TGTGCCAGCAGTGAATCCGGGGGGCTCGAGCAGTACTTC,13,TRBJ2-7,TRBV25-1,.,few
CASSETGTVRYGYTF,TGTGCCAGTAGCGAAACCGGGACGGTCCGCTATGGCTACACCTTC,15,TRBJ1-2,TRBV19,.,.
CSSTFTDTQYF,TGCAGCTCTACGTTCACAGATACGCAGTATTTT,11,TRBJ2-3,TRBV29-1,.,.
CASSLWEGLEQYF,TGTGCCAGCAGCTTGTGGGAGGGCCTGGAGCAGTACTTC,13,TRBJ2-7,TRBV5-4,TRBD2,once
CASLRWDILHF,TGTGCCAGCCTAAGATGGGACATCTTGCACTTC,11,TRBJ2-5,TRBV6-1,.,.
CASSLRDIANYGYTF,TGTGCCAGCTCGCTTCGGGACATCGCTAACTATGGCTACACCTTC,15,TRBJ1-2,TRBV18,.,once
CASSLGSYTGELFF,TGCGCCAGCAGCTTGGGAAGTTACACCGGGGAGCTGTTTTTT,14,TRBJ2-2,TRBV5-1,.,.
CASSLDSLQNEQYF,TGCGCCAGCAGCTTGGATAGCCTGCAAAACGAGCAGTACTTC,14,TRBJ2-7,TRBV5-1,.,once
CASRPRTDTNTEAFF,TGCGCCAGCAGGCCACGGACAGATACGAACACTGAAGCTTTCTTT,15,TRBJ1-1,TRBV4-1,.,once
CSAREDLEAFF,TGCAGTGCTAGAGAGGACCTTGAAGCTTTCTTT,11,TRBJ1-1,TRBV20-1,.,.
CASSLAAGNTGELFF,TGTGCCAGCAGCTTAGCAGCGGGTAACACCGGGGAGCTGTTTTTT,15,TRBJ2-2,TRBV7-6,.,.
CASSLGNTGNTIYF,TGCGCCAGCAGCTTGGGAAATACTGGAAACACCATATATTTT,14,TRBJ1-3,TRBV5-1,.,.
CASSSPRFVTDTQYF,TGTGCCAGCAGTTCTCCACGCTTCGTCACAGATACGCAGTATTTT,15,TRBJ2-3,TRBV28,.,.
CASSARSTYNEQFF,TGTGCCAGCAGTGCCAGGAGCACCTACAATGAGCAGTTCTTC,14,TRBJ2-1,TRBV2,.,.
CASRATRGLGNQPQHF,TGTGCCAGTAGGGCGACCAGGGGGCTCGGGAATCAGCCCCAGCATTTT,16,TRBJ1-5,TRBV19,TRBD1,.
CASSPGGGFEQFF,TGTGCCAGCAGCCCAGGGGGGGGGTTTGAGCAGTTCTTC,13,TRBJ2-1,TRBV9,.,.
CASSGTSGRLSEQYF,TGCGCCAGCAGTGGGACTAGCGGGAGATTGAGCGAGCAGTACTTC,15,TRBJ2-7,TRBV10-2,TRBD2,.
CASSQSGIGTRLYEQYF,TGTGCCAGCAGCCAATCCGGCATCGGGACTCGACTATACGAGCAGTACTTC,17,TRBJ2-7,TRBV14,.,.
CASSFEDYGYTF,TGTGCCAGCAGTTTCGAGGACTATGGCTACACCTTC,12,TRBJ1-2,TRBV28,.,once
CASSQDPGGFYEQYF,TGCGCCAGCAGCCAAGATCCCGGCGGATTCTACGAGCAGTACTTC,15,TRBJ2-7,TRBV4-1,.,.
CASSPGTGGKGGYTF,TGTGCCAGCAGTCCCGGGACAGGGGGCAAGGGTGGCTACACCTTC,15,TRBJ1-2,TRBV6-5,TRBD1,.
CASSSGGFNIQYF,TGTGCCAGCAGCTCCGGGGGTTTCAACATTCAGTACTTC,13,TRBJ2-4,TRBV7-3,.,.
CASSDPGGRETQYF,TGTGCCAGCAGTGACCCCGGAGGGCGAGAGACCCAGTACTTC,14,TRBJ2-5,TRBV2,.,.
CASSQLDNYEQYF,TGCGCCAGCAGCCAGCTTGACAACTACGAGCAGTACTTC,13,TRBJ2-7,TRBV4-1,.,many
CASSGTGNTQYF,TGTGCCAGCAGTGGAACAGGGAACACCCAGTACTTC,12,TRBJ2-5,TRBV2,.,.
CASSPTGTANTGELFF,TGCGCCAGCAGCCCCACCGGGACAGCGAACACCGGGGAGCTGTTTTTT,16,TRBJ2-2,TRBV5-1,TRBD1,.
CASSEPSGNTIYF,TGTGCCAGCAGTGAACCCTCTGGAAACACCATATATTTT,13,TRBJ1-3,TRBV2,.,.
CASSVGASGFSYNEQFF,TGTGCCAGCAGCGTAGGAGCTAGCGGGTTCTCCTACAATGAGCAGTTCTTC,17,TRBJ2-1,TRBV9,TRBD2,.
CASKLVDTDNQPQHF,TGTGCCAGCAAACTGGTCGATACAGACAATCAGCCCCAGCATTTT,15,TRBJ1-5,TRBV2,.,.
CASHSGGGGKTQYF,TGTGCCAGCCACTCCGGGGGGGGCGGAAAGACCCAGTACTTC,14,TRBJ2-5,TRBV28,TRBD2,few
CATGDSSYGYTF,TGCGCCACCGGGGACAGTTCTTATGGCTACACCTTC,12,TRBJ1-2,TRBV5-1,TRBD1,once
CASSLEPGSMNTEAFF,TGTGCCAGCAGCCTTGAGCCCGGGTCCATGAACACTGAAGCTTTCTTT,16,TRBJ1-1,TRBV21-1,.,.
CASSPGSQLNTEAFF,TGCGCCAGCAGCCCCGGCAGCCAGTTGAACACTGAAGCTTTCTTT,15,TRBJ1-1,TRBV5-1,.,once
CASSQDNPGQRGSNQPQHF,TGCGCCAGCAGCCAAGACAACCCGGGACAGAGGGGTAGCAATCAGCCCCAGCATTTT,19,TRBJ1-5,TRBV4-1,TRBD1,.
CASSGQGASYEQYF,TGTGCCAGCAGCGGACAGGGGGCTTCCTACGAGCAGTACTTC,14,TRBJ2-7,TRBV7-2,TRBD1,.
CASTPGQGPYEQYF,TGTGCCAGCACTCCGGGACAGGGTCCCTACGAGCAGTACTTC,14,TRBJ2-7,TRBV18,TRBD1,.
CASSIRDDWSPQHF,TGTGCCAGTAGTATCCGGGACGACTGGAGCCCCCAGCATTTT,14,TRBJ1-5,TRBV19,.,.
CASSQDLSSNQPQHF,TGTGCCAGCAGCCAAGATCTGTCTAGCAATCAGCCCCAGCATTTT,15,TRBJ1-5,TRBV4-2,.,.
CASSFGDSYNEQFF,TGCGCCAGCAGCTTCGGGGACTCTTACAATGAGCAGTTCTTC,14,TRBJ2-1,TRBV5-1,.,.